The TCR beta chain under discussion was sequenced for a study of T cell repertoires in cytomegalovirus infection. Across the whole study: CMV epitopes that were recently identified and HLA-C-restricted were used alongside well-studied HLA-B-restricted ones. Indications of both CMV infection and matching HLA type were provided by public TCR beta signatures. Study results and caveats: In two of eight donors, the top clonotype was HLA-C-restricted CMV-specific. Cumulative public TCR beta family frequency identified CMV carriers with the relevant HLA.

From the reads, TCRdb called clonotypes with MiXCR, one entry per CDR3 protein. The data show under 120,000 distinct CDR3 sequences, approximately 45% seen once. The sample holds a few counts of this clonotype. The antigen is unknown. The germline gives CDR1 SGHDT, CDR2 YYEEEE. The CDR3 has 15 residues. The ends lost 0 bases at V and 2 bases at J; junction bases unmatched: 3. The sample was CD8+ T cells from cultured PBMCs, taken from culture after CMV antigen stimulation. The receptor's source is a human donor in good health (CMV status not recorded). Some clones in this sample may be carry-over from other donors' samples. The chain has TRBV5-6 and TRBJ2-7, with 9 bases fitting TRBD2. The DNA for the CDR3 is TGTGCCAGCAGCTTGGGACTAGCGGTTACCTACGAGCAGTACTTC. Translated: CASSLGLAVTYEQYF.